The entry that follows covers one T cell receptor beta chain sequence. Its antigen is not known. The data stem from a study of T cell responses to AZD1222 COVID-19 vaccine. Study-wide results and limits: Clonal diversity was possibly underestimated, and white British individuals and females predominated among donors. Repertoire sampling happened only post peak T cell response. The study found vaccine-associated CD4 TCRs spanning spike, dominant at 160-218 and 743-854.

Repertoires were generated with immunoSEQ multiplex PCR, while TCRdb's copy carries only in-frame clones and drops some. This sample has approximately 170,000 clones; about 91% occur once, and the top ten carry around 0.99%. The sequences come from peripheral blood, collected 28 days after the second AZD1222 dose. The clonotype was recovered from an adult who received the AZD1222 COVID-19 vaccine.

The CDR3 here is CASSDGSAEYQETQYF. The CDR3 DNA reads TGCGCCAGCAGTGATGGTAGCGCGGAGTACCAAGAGACCCAGTACTTC. The chain employs TRBV10-1 and TRBJ2-5; a possible D gene is TRBD2 (5 bases). The CDR3 contains 16 residues. Germline CDR1 reads WNHNN; CDR2 reads SYGVQD (reference sequence). Trimming removed 3 bases from V and 0 bases from J, with 14 bases in between.